This is a list of T cell receptor beta chains from one sample in a study of cytomegalovirus exposure and HLA in healthy donors. TCRdb's copy holds only in-frame clones and misses some; the assay was immunoSEQ multiplex PCR. The data contain 150,000 to 200,000 clones, roughly 80% of them seen just once; the ten biggest clones take up about 1.9%. Material: PBMCs. These receptors were collected from a human donor in good health. CDR3s include the opening cysteine and the closing phenylalanine or tryptophan. A D gene is named only where the DNA matches it firmly. Clone size is shown for a subset of rows, as once, few, many or a class of expanded clone.

cdr3_aa	cdr3_nt	v_call	j_call	clone_size	d_call
CASKTGQGVGQPQHF	TGTGCCAGTAAGACCGGACAGGGAGTGGGGCAGCCCCAGCATTTT	TRBV19	TRBJ1-5	NA	TRBD1
CASSSRDRVDYEQYF	TGTGCCAGCTCATCCCGGGACAGGGTTGACTACGAGCAGTACTTC	TRBV18	TRBJ2-7	NA	TRBD1
CASIDRQSSGNTIYF	TGTGCCAGCATAGACAGGCAGAGCTCTGGAAACACCATATATTTT	TRBV5-4	TRBJ1-3	NA	NA
CASSLRGYEQYF	TGCGCCAGCAGCTTGAGAGGTTACGAGCAGTACTTC	TRBV5-1	TRBJ2-7	NA	NA
CASSSVDRVGNTIYF	TGTGCCAGCAGCTCGGTGGACAGGGTTGGAAACACCATATATTTT	TRBV7-9	TRBJ1-3	NA	TRBD1
CASSLKGQGAADTQYF	TGTGCCAGCAGCTTAAAAGGCCAGGGGGCCGCAGATACGCAGTATTTT	TRBV7-9	TRBJ2-3	NA	TRBD1
CASSQEVTGSVGYTF	TGCGCCAGCAGCCAAGAGGTAACAGGGAGTGTTGGCTACACCTTC	TRBV4-3	TRBJ1-2	NA	NA
CASSGQKTGANVLTF	TGTGCCAGCAGCGGACAGAAAACTGGGGCCAACGTCCTGACTTTC	TRBV2	TRBJ2-6	NA	NA
CATSREILGGNYEKLFF	TGTGCCACCAGCAGAGAAATCTTGGGGGGAAATTATGAAAAACTGTTTTTT	TRBV15	TRBJ1-4	NA	NA
CASSLMTSRETQYF	TGTGCCAGCAGCTTGATGACTAGTAGGGAGACCCAGTACTTC	TRBV5-4	TRBJ2-5	NA	NA
CASSYLYEQYF	TGTGCCAGCAGTTATCTCTACGAGCAGTACTTC	TRBV6-5	TRBJ2-7	NA	NA
CASTLTGFAEAFF	TGTGCCAGCACCTTGACAGGGTTCGCTGAAGCTTTCTTT	TRBV5-8	TRBJ1-1	NA	TRBD1
CASSSTGDSGGYTF	TGCGCCAGCAGCTCGACAGGGGATAGCGGTGGCTACACCTTC	TRBV5-1	TRBJ1-2	NA	TRBD1
CATSREVGVTDTQYF	TGTGCCACCAGCAGAGAGGTAGGGGTGACAGATACGCAGTATTTT	TRBV15	TRBJ2-3	NA	NA
CASSRMGIENTIYF	TGTGCCAGCAGCCGGATGGGCATAGAAAACACCATATATTTT	TRBV6-6	TRBJ1-3	NA	NA
CASSLSSGGGSEQFF	TGTGCCAGCAGTTTATCGAGCGGGGGGGGGTCGGAGCAGTTCTTC	TRBV27	TRBJ2-1	NA	TRBD2
CASAGGLNQPQHF	TGTGCCAGCGCAGGGGGACTCAATCAGCCCCAGCATTTT	TRBV7-2	TRBJ1-5	NA	TRBD1
CASSLRDRGGNTGELFF	TGTGCCAGCAGCTTACGGGACAGGGGCGGGAACACCGGGGAGCTGTTTTTT	TRBV11-2	TRBJ2-2	NA	TRBD1
CASSLRLGGETQYF	TGTGCCAGCAGTTTAAGGTTAGGGGGAGAGACCCAGTACTTC	TRBV27	TRBJ2-5	NA	NA
CSDKGLAFTDTQYF	TGCAGCGATAAGGGACTAGCCTTCACAGATACGCAGTATTTT	TRBV29-1	TRBJ2-3	NA	TRBD2
CASNSGTGGNFYTF	TGTGCCAGCAACTCAGGGACAGGGGGAAACTTCTACACCTTC	TRBV2	TRBJ1-2	NA	TRBD1
CASSYGQGSEAFF	TGTGCCAGCAGTTACGGACAGGGTTCAGAAGCTTTCTTT	TRBV6-5	TRBJ1-1	NA	TRBD1
CASSPGPYEQYF	TGTGCCAGCAGCCCCGGTCCTTACGAGCAGTACTTC	TRBV7-9	TRBJ2-7	NA	NA
CASSSRAGSSYNEQFF	TGTGCCAGCAGCTCTCGGGCGGGGAGCTCCTACAATGAGCAGTTCTTC	TRBV7-6	TRBJ2-1	few	NA
CASKRGTDTEAFF	TGCGCCAGCAAGAGAGGGACAGATACTGAAGCTTTCTTT	TRBV5-1	TRBJ1-1	NA	TRBD1
CAIALTGVINQPQHF	TGTGCCATCGCACTAACAGGGGTCATCAATCAGCCCCAGCATTTT	TRBV28	TRBJ1-5	NA	TRBD1
CASSSGQGSQPQHF	TGTGCCAGCAGCTCGGGACAGGGAAGTCAGCCCCAGCATTTT	TRBV13	TRBJ1-5	NA	TRBD1
CASSFSQGSFYEQYF	TGTGCCAGCAGCTTCTCACAGGGGTCTTTCTACGAGCAGTACTTC	TRBV5-6	TRBJ2-7	NA	TRBD1
CATRDRESGYTF	TGTGCCACCCGGGACAGGGAGAGTGGCTACACCTTC	TRBV2	TRBJ1-2	NA	TRBD1
CASSQGTGLSQPQHF	TGCGCCAGCAGCCAGGGGACAGGGCTAAGTCAGCCCCAGCATTTT	TRBV4-1	TRBJ1-5	once	TRBD1
CASSELSPGTGREQYF	TGTGCCAGCAGTGAACTTTCCCCCGGGACAGGGAGGGAGCAGTACTTC	TRBV25-1	TRBJ2-7	NA	TRBD1
CASSPVLGARDTQYF	TGCGCCAGCAGCCCTGTTCTGGGGGCGAGAGATACGCAGTATTTT	TRBV5-1	TRBJ2-3	NA	NA
CASSLGTDFLSYEQYF	TGCGCCAGCAGCTTGGGGACAGACTTTCTATCCTACGAGCAGTACTTC	TRBV5-1	TRBJ2-7	NA	NA
CASSLEGLLNTDTQYF	TGTGCCAGCAGCTTAGAGGGACTACTTAACACAGATACGCAGTATTTT	TRBV7-9	TRBJ2-3	NA	TRBD2
CASSERGVTDTQYF	TGTGCCAGCAGCGAACGGGGGGTTACAGATACGCAGTATTTT	TRBV7-2	TRBJ2-3	NA	TRBD2
CASSSQGAGANVLTF	TGTGCCAGCAGCTCACAGGGTGCCGGGGCCAACGTCCTGACTTTC	TRBV11-1	TRBJ2-6	once	NA
CASSPQEGSTEAFF	TGTGCCAGCAGCCCTCAAGAGGGAAGCACTGAAGCTTTCTTT	TRBV5-4	TRBJ1-1	NA	NA
CASSQQQGAMTEAFF	TGTGCCAGTAGCCAGCAACAGGGGGCTATGACTGAAGCTTTCTTT	TRBV19	TRBJ1-1	NA	TRBD1
CASSLTPGQGVNTEAFF	TGTGCCAGCAGCTTGACGCCGGGACAGGGTGTGAACACTGAAGCTTTCTTT	TRBV7-6	TRBJ1-1	NA	TRBD1
CASSQGTSGAYEQYF	TGCGCCAGCAGCCAAGGGACTAGCGGTGCGTACGAGCAGTACTTC	TRBV4-3	TRBJ2-7	NA	TRBD2
CASSQESSGTQYF	TGCGCCAGCAGCCAAGAGAGCTCCGGTACGCAGTATTTT	TRBV4-3	TRBJ2-3	few	NA
CASSLNPAGGAGELFF	TGTGCCAGCAGCTTAAATCCAGCGGGGGGTGCCGGGGAGCTGTTTTTT	TRBV11-2	TRBJ2-2	NA	TRBD2
CASSLAPLAGETDTQYF	TGCGCCAGCAGCTTGGCCCCTCTAGCGGGGGAAACAGATACGCAGTATTTT	TRBV5-1	TRBJ2-3	NA	TRBD2
CASSGRQGTVLAGANNEQFF	TGTGCCAGCAGCGGCAGACAGGGAACAGTTTTAGCGGGGGCTAACAATGAGCAGTTCTTC	TRBV11-3	TRBJ2-1	NA	TRBD2
CASTLGGRDYGYTF	TGTGCCAGCACCTTAGGGGGCAGGGACTATGGCTACACCTTC	TRBV28	TRBJ1-2	NA	TRBD1